This note documents a single T cell receptor beta chain sequence. How the authors handled the data: Using reference gene primer amplification, nucleated cell counts were estimated. Sequenced by immunoSEQ multiplex PCR; TCRdb stores in-frame clones only, minus some. V and J calls plus clone size are reproduced from that table; the DNA served to infer D and trimming. This sample has about 150,000 clones, with roughly nine tenths found just once. This CDR3 has 13 residues. Trimming took 8 bases from V and 3 from J, leaving 11 bases between them. Germline CDR1 reads SGHAT; CDR2 reads FQDESV (reference sequence). This sample is part of a study of blood T cell repertoires in COVID-19. Study context: COVID-19 samples, acute and convalescent, were from the United States, Italy and Spain. The analysed material was cDNA or gDNA that came from T cells, B-cell-depleted T cells, or PBMCs.

The clonotype comes from a man aged 50 or older with acute or convalescent COVID-19. The source material was peripheral blood. V and J are TRBV11-1 and TRBJ2-1; D might be TRBD2 (6 bases). Here the CDR3 reads CASATGGYNEQFF. The DNA of the CDR3 is TGTGCCAGCGCGACCGGGGGCTACAATGAGCAGTTCTTC.